This is a list of T cell receptor beta chains from one sample in a study of blood T cell repertoires in COVID-19. Sequencing used immunoSEQ multiplex PCR; TCRdb keeps in-frame clones, though not all of them. Altogether around 25,000 clones are present, over 75% being singletons, with the ten largest covering more than 60%. The sequenced sample consisted of peripheral blood. The receptors stem from a man aged 65-85 years with acute or convalescent COVID-19. Each CDR3 is given with its conserved first and last residue. The D gene is left open where the match is weak. Clone size is stated in some rows and not others, as once, few, many or a class when expanded.

d_call j_call clone_size v_call cdr3_aa cdr3_nt
NA TRBJ2-6 NA TRBV5-6 CASSLSGVFGANVLTF TGTGCCAGCAGCTTATCAGGGGTTTTTGGGGCCAACGTCCTGACTTTC
NA TRBJ2-7 NA TRBV6-1 CASSEAQAGKHEQYF TGTGCCAGCAGTGAAGCACAGGCGGGAAAACACGAGCAGTACTTC
NA TRBJ1-3 once TRBV19 CASSIWEAGNTIYF TGTGCCAGTAGTATCTGGGAGGCTGGAAACACCATATATTTT
NA TRBJ2-5 NA TRBV11-3 CASSLAPETQYF TGTGCCAGCAGCTTGGCCCCCGAGACCCAGTACTTC
NA TRBJ2-1 NA TRBV3-1/TRBV3-2 CASSPLGHYEQFF TGTGCCAGCAGCCCCTTAGGACACTACGAGCAGTTCTTC
NA TRBJ2-2 NA TRBV5-1 CASSLPIGGELFF TGCGCCAGCAGCTTACCTATCGGCGGGGAGCTGTTTTTT
TRBD2 TRBJ2-7 few TRBV27 CASSSTGTSGSRPYEQYF TGTGCCAGCAGTTCGACCGGGACTAGCGGGAGTAGGCCCTACGAGCAGTACTTC
NA TRBJ2-5 NA TRBV6-2/TRBV6-3 CASSYTRIGETQYF TGTGCCAGCAGTTATACCAGGATTGGAGAGACCCAGTACTTC
NA TRBJ2-3 NA TRBV30 CAWSPSSPTDTQYF TGTGCCTGGAGCCCCTCGAGCCCCACAGATACGCAGTATTTT
NA TRBJ1-5 NA TRBV5-6 CASSLRGSGSNQPQHF TGTGCCAGCAGCTTGCGGGGGAGCGGGAGCAATCAGCCCCAGCATTTT
TRBD2 TRBJ2-3 NA TRBV6-2/TRBV6-3 CASSPSLSGADTQYF TGTGCCAGCAGTCCCTCGCTCAGCGGGGCCGATACGCAGTATTTT
NA TRBJ2-2 NA TRBV18 CASSENFNTGELFF TGTGCCAGCTCCGAGAATTTTAACACCGGGGAGCTGTTTTTT
NA TRBJ1-4 NA TRBV7-2 CASSLEARGIEKLFF TGTGCCAGCAGCTTAGAGGCCCGAGGCATTGAAAAACTGTTTTTT
NA TRBJ1-1 few TRBV4-1 CASSPGVLARRMNTEAFF TGCGCCAGCAGCCCCGGGGTACTTGCTCGTCGTATGAACACTGAAGCTTTCTTT
NA TRBJ1-3 NA TRBV29-1 CSVEGTPSGNTIYF TGCAGCGTTGAAGGGACTCCCTCTGGAAACACCATATATTTT
NA TRBJ1-4 NA TRBV2 CASQVLGRNEKLFF TGTGCCAGCCAGGTACTCGGCCGGAATGAAAAACTGTTTTTT
TRBD2 TRBJ2-1 NA TRBV11-2 CASSLTSGYNEQFF TGTGCCAGCAGCTTGACTAGCGGGTACAATGAGCAGTTCTTC
NA TRBJ2-7 NA TRBV27 CASYSVQGPSYEQYF TGTGCCAGCTATTCTGTACAGGGACCTAGCTACGAGCAGTACTTC
TRBD2 TRBJ2-3 NA TRBV27 CASSFLAGRGSDTQYF TGTGCCAGCAGTTTCCTAGCGGGAAGAGGTTCAGATACGCAGTATTTT
TRBD1 TRBJ2-7 NA TRBV7-6 CASSLGQTGGTNEQYF TGTGCCAGCAGCTTAGGTCAGACAGGGGGCACGAACGAGCAGTACTTC
TRBD1 TRBJ1-1 NA TRBV19 CASDGQGGSNTEAFF TGTGCCAGCGATGGACAGGGCGGGTCGAACACTGAAGCTTTCTTT
NA TRBJ1-6 NA TRBV19 CASSPDSQALHF TGTGCCAGTAGTCCGGACAGCCAGGCCCTCCACTTT
NA TRBJ2-7 NA TRBV7-9 CASSRGSAYEQYF TGTGCCAGCAGCCGGGGGTCCGCCTACGAGCAGTACTTC
TRBD1 TRBJ1-4 NA TRBV19 CASSMDRGPIYEKLFF TGTGCCAGTAGTATGGACAGGGGGCCGATCTATGAAAAACTGTTTTTT
NA TRBJ2-1 NA TRBV11-1 CASSLMTGNYNEQFF TGTGCCAGCAGCTTAATGACGGGAAACTACAATGAGCAGTTCTTC
NA TRBJ1-1 NA TRBV19 CASSAGVYTEAFF TGTGCCAGTAGTGCCGGGGTGTACACTGAAGCTTTCTTT
TRBD2 TRBJ2-7 NA TRBV27 CASSFWGGDYEQYF TGTGCCAGCAGTTTTTGGGGGGGGGACTACGAGCAGTACTTC
TRBD2 TRBJ2-1 NA TRBV7-9 CAASGEGSYNEQFF TGTGCAGCTTCCGGGGAGGGATCCTACAATGAGCAGTTCTTC
NA TRBJ1-5 many TRBV4-2 CASSPQRGGGSNQPQHF TGTGCCAGCAGCCCCCAGAGGGGGGGAGGTAGCAATCAGCCCCAGCATTTT
NA TRBJ1-6 NA TRBV30 CAWDRTEDYNSPLHF TGTGCCTGGGACCGGACTGAGGATTATAATTCACCCCTCCACTTT
NA TRBJ2-7 NA TRBV6-6 CASRKGQGGYEQYF TGTGCCAGCAGGAAGGGCCAGGGAGGCTACGAGCAGTACTTC
TRBD2 TRBJ2-2 NA TRBV2 CASSEEAGGNTGELFF TGTGCCAGCAGTGAAGAGGCGGGGGGGAACACCGGGGAGCTGTTTTTT
NA TRBJ1-5 NA TRBV10-3 CAIRDGGNQPQHF TGTGCCATCAGAGACGGAGGCAATCAGCCCCAGCATTTT
NA TRBJ2-3 NA TRBV7-2 CASSPTTSEADTQYF TGTGCCAGCAGCCCCACGACTAGTGAGGCAGATACGCAGTATTTT
NA TRBJ1-1 NA TRBV6-2/TRBV6-3 CASSKRTGMNTEAFF TGTGCCAGCAGTAAAAGGACGGGAATGAACACTGAAGCTTTCTTT
TRBD1 TRBJ1-2 few TRBV7-2 CASSLRTGNYGYTF TGTGCCAGCAGCCTCCGGACAGGGAACTATGGCTACACCTTC
NA TRBJ2-5 NA TRBV12-5 CASGLGSGFETQYF TGTGCTAGTGGTTTGGGTAGCGGTTTCGAGACCCAGTACTTC
NA TRBJ1-5 NA TRBV18 CASSPGSNQPQHF TGTGCCAGCTCACCGGGCAGCAATCAGCCCCAGCATTTT
NA TRBJ2-2 NA TRBV6-5 CASRTFQGTGELFF TGTGCCAGCAGGACTTTCCAGGGGACCGGGGAGCTGTTTTTT
NA TRBJ2-6 NA TRBV7-2 CASSLRQFSGANVLTF TGTGCCAGCAGCCTTAGACAGTTCTCTGGGGCCAACGTCCTGACTTTC
NA TRBJ1-5 NA TRBV24-1 CATTEGSNQPQHF TGTGCCACCACCGAGGGTAGCAATCAGCCCCAGCATTTT
NA TRBJ1-1 NA TRBV5-6 CASSAITGSSTEAFF TGTGCCAGCAGCGCTATTACAGGGTCGAGCACTGAAGCTTTCTTT
TRBD1 TRBJ2-6 NA TRBV19 CASSIDLGSNRDRPVMFGANVLTF TGTGCCAGTAGTATAGATCTTGGGAGTAACCGGGACAGGCCTGTCATGTTCGGGGCCAACGTCCTGACTTTC
TRBD1 TRBJ2-1 NA TRBV5-1 CASRLPGQEFNEQFF TGCGCCAGCAGGCTTCCGGGACAGGAGTTCAATGAGCAGTTCTTC
TRBD2 TRBJ2-7 once TRBV5-6 CASSVLGLAGGTYEQYF TGTGCCAGCAGCGTCTTGGGACTAGCGGGAGGGACCTACGAGCAGTACTTC
TRBD2 TRBJ2-7 NA TRBV3-1/TRBV3-2 CASSQLPGLAGEQYF TGTGCCAGCAGCCAATTACCGGGACTAGCGGGAGAGCAGTACTTC
TRBD1 TRBJ1-5 once TRBV6-5 CASSSPGTGGQPQHF TGTGCCAGCAGTTCCCCCGGGACAGGGGGACAGCCCCAGCATTTT
NA TRBJ1-3 once TRBV6-2/TRBV6-3 CASSYDSGSGNTIYF TGTGCCAGCAGTTACGACAGCGGGTCTGGAAACACCATATATTTT
NA TRBJ1-2 NA TRBV14 CASSQVAGFGYTF TGTGCCAGCAGCCAAGTAGCTGGATTTGGCTACACCTTC
NA TRBJ1-1 NA TRBV30 CAWSVLVTGNTEAFF TGTGCCTGGAGCGTACTGGTGACAGGCAACACTGAAGCTTTCTTT
NA TRBJ1-2 NA TRBV27 CASSTYRNYGYTF TGTGCCAGCAGTACCTACAGGAACTATGGCTACACCTTC
NA TRBJ2-5 NA TRBV7-6 CASSLAQSLVIQRAGYQETQYF TGTGCCAGCAGCTTAGCTCAGTCACTTGTAATCCAGCGGGCGGGCTACCAAGAGACCCAGTACTTC